What follows is one T cell receptor (beta chain) and its context. The V gene's germline CDR1 is LNHDA and CDR2 SQIVND (reference sequence). The CDR3 spans 12 residues. J gave up 4 bases and V 7 bases, and 4 bases lay outside the gene matches. Original methodology: From reference gene primer amplification, estimates of nucleated cell counts were derived. TCRdb's copy holds only in-frame clones and misses some; the assay was immunoSEQ multiplex PCR. The V and J calls and clone size were taken over from that table, and D and trimming were inferred from the DNA. The table includes 250,000 to 350,000 clones, around 89% detected once. These data belong to a study of blood T cell repertoires in COVID-19. As for the study in general: Acute and convalescent COVID-19 samples came from the United States, Italy and Spain. PBMCs, B-cell-depleted T cells, or T cells provided the cDNA or gDNA that made up the material.

The rearrangement joins TRBV19 to TRBJ2-7, with 7 bases matching TRBD2. This receptor was taken from a man aged 25 to 40 with acute or convalescent COVID-19. Sequenced: peripheral blood. As DNA, the CDR3 is TGTGCCAGTAAGGGCGGGAGTTACGAGCAGTACTTC. Translating it yields CASKGGSYEQYF.